Below are 18 T cell receptor beta chains sequenced from a single sample in a study of blood T cell repertoires in COVID-19. Sequenced by immunoSEQ multiplex PCR; TCRdb stores in-frame clones only, minus some. The sample has fewer than 350,000 clones; 80% to 90% are singletons. The sample taken for sequencing was peripheral blood. Source of these receptors: a woman in her sixties or seventies with COVID-19, enrolled during active disease.

V usage is TRBV4-2 and J usage is TRBJ2-1, with TRBD2 as a possible D gene (7 bases). Germline V gives CDR1 LGHNA, CDR2 YNFKEQ. The CDR3 is made up of 16 amino acids. Between the trimmed V and J ends, which lost 8 bases and 4 bases, there was a span of 21 bases. CDR3 sequence reads: CASSTTGGQTYNEQFF. The CDR3 DNA reads as TGTGCCAGCTCAACCACCGGGGGGCAGACGTACAATGAGCAGTTCTTC.

The chain has TRBV19 and TRBJ1-2, with 9 bases matching TRBD1. Germline CDR1 reads LNHDA; CDR2 reads SQIVND (reference sequence). The V segment lost 7 bases and the J segment 5 bases; nucleotides outside the gene matches: 11. This CDR3 is 15 amino acids long. The CDR3, as DNA: TGTGCCAGTACCCCCACAGGGGGCCTTCTTTATGGCTACACCTTC. Translated, it gives CASTPTGGLLYGYTF. Full variable domain (rest looked up from reference TRBV19 and TRBJ1-2): DGGITQSPKYLFRKEGQNVTLSCEQNLNHDAMYWYRQDPGQGLRLIYYSQIVNDFQKGDIAEGYSVSREKKESFPLTVTSAQKNPTAFYLCASTPTGGLLYGYTFGSGTRLTVV.

Only a few counts were recorded for this clone. This chain joins TRBV2 and TRBJ1-4, with D unresolved. The CDR3 is 15 amino acids. Trimming pared 7 bases from V and 0 bases from J, leaving 12 bases between. The germline V gene encodes CDR1 SNHLY and CDR2 FYNNEI. The CDR3 sequence is CASTREGSTNEKLFF. The DNA of the CDR3 is TGTGCCAGCACCCGAGAGGGCTCAACTAATGAAAAACTGTTTTTT.

The V gene is TRBV24-1, the J gene TRBJ1-2; maybe TRBD1 (6 bases). The CDR3 totals 15 residues. The germline CDR1 and CDR2 sequences are KGHDR and SFDVKD. Trimming shortened V by 2 bases and J by 4 bases, and 13 bases separated the two germline ends. CDR3 sequence reads: CATSDSGGGVYGYTF. The CDR3 DNA follows: TGTGCCACCAGTGATTCGGGCGGGGGCGTCTATGGCTACACCTTC.

The CDR3 loop is CASSLARPGGGNTEAFF. As DNA, the CDR3 is TGTGCCAGCAGCTTAGCTCGACCCGGGGGGGGGAACACTGAAGCTTTCTTT. The rearrangement uses TRBV7-2 and TRBJ1-1; D might be TRBD1 (5 bases). Germline V CDR1 and CDR2: SGHTA, FQGNSA. The CDR3 covers 17 residues. The V and J ends lost 0 bases and 1 base respectively, with 15 bases between them.

The chain joins TRBV27 to TRBJ2-1; D ambiguous. Germline V CDR1 and CDR2: MNHEY, SMNVEV (reference sequence). Trimming took 0 bases from V and 9 from J, leaving 12 bases between them. The CDR3 is 14 residues long. This chain's CDR3 is CASSLSPRNTEQFF. As DNA, the CDR3 is TGTGCCAGCAGTTTATCTCCTAGAAACACTGAGCAGTTCTTC.

The chain carries TRBV18 and TRBJ2-3; TRBD2 matches 7 bases. Trimming took 3 bases from V and 3 from J; bases not matched to a gene: 6. The CDR3 spans 15 residues. Germline values: CDR1 KGHSH, CDR2 LQKENI. The CDR3 protein is CASSPGRGRTDTQYF. CDR3 nucleotide sequence: TGTGCCAGCTCACCGGGGAGGGGTAGGACAGATACGCAGTATTTT.

This chain connects TRBV9 to TRBJ2-5, with TRBD2 matching over 8 bases. The CDR3 has 15 residues. Germline-derived CDR1 and CDR2 are SGDLS and YYNGEE. Trimming took 0 bases from V and 4 from J; bases not matched to a gene: 5. The CDR3 is CASSVAGGVRETQYF. CDR3 DNA sequence: TGTGCCAGCAGCGTAGCGGGGGGGGTGAGAGAGACCCAGTACTTC.

This clone showed up just once. The chain links TRBV5-4 to TRBJ2-3; the D gene is possibly TRBD2 (5 bases). Trimming left V 1 base short and J 0 bases short, with 15 bases between. The V gene's germline CDR1 is SGHNT and CDR2 YYREEE (reference sequence). The CDR3 totals 17 residues. CDR3 residues: CASSLPGIVTSTDTQYF. DNA for the CDR3: TGTGCCAGCAGCTTGCCGGGAATCGTGACTAGCACAGATACGCAGTATTTT.

The gene calls are TRBV5-1 and TRBJ2-2; D possibly corresponds to TRBD2 (7 bases). Germline V CDR1 and CDR2: SGHRS, YFSETQ. Trimming took 2 bases from V and 5 from J, leaving 13 bases between them. The CDR3 has 15 residues. In nucleotides, the CDR3 is TGCGCCAGCAGCTTCTGGGGGGGCCCGACCGGGGAGCTGTTTTTT. Translating gives CASSFWGGPTGELFF.

V gene TRBV12-3 or TRBV12-4 combines with J gene TRBJ1-1; 7 bases align to TRBD1. The CDR3 consists of 13 residues. The junction had 3 bases not matched to a gene; V was cut back by 4 bases and J by 4 bases. CDR3 DNA sequence: TGTGCCAGCAGTTCGGCAGGGGGCACTGAAGCTTTCTTT. It specifies CASSSAGGTEAFF.

The V call is TRBV28, the J call TRBJ1-3, with TRBD1 matching over 7 bases. The CDR3 loop spans 14 amino acids. J gave up 3 bases and V 2 bases, and 1 base lay outside the gene matches. Per the germline V gene, CDR1 is MDHEN and CDR2 is SYDVKM. DNA of the CDR3: TGTGCCAGCAGTTTAACAGGGGTTGGAAACACCATATATTTT. It encodes CASSLTGVGNTIYF.

This chain uses TRBV7-8 with TRBJ2-3, with 9 bases aligning to TRBD2. CDR1 is SGHVS and CDR2 is FQNEAQ in the germline V gene. J was trimmed by 5 bases and V by 1 base; bases with no gene match: 7. The CDR3 runs 16 residues. The CDR3 reads CASSLGAGGRGDTQYF. CDR3 bases: TGTGCCAGCAGCTTAGGAGCGGGGGGACGGGGAGATACGCAGTATTTT.

The genes are TRBV10-2 and TRBJ2-1; D may be TRBD2 (5 bases). The germline V gene encodes CDR1 WSHSY and CDR2 SAAADI. Trimming left V 0 bases short and J 0 bases short, with 9 bases between. The CDR3 totals 16 residues. CDR3 region: CASSESDYLSYNEQFF. CDR3 coding DNA: TGCGCCAGCAGTGAGTCTGACTACCTCTCCTACAATGAGCAGTTCTTC.

This rearrangement joins TRBV4-3 to TRBJ1-2, with D possibly matching TRBD1 (6 bases). Germline V gene sequence: CDR1 LGHNA, CDR2 YSLEER. V was trimmed by 1 base and J by 4 bases, leaving 13 bases between them. The CDR3 loop spans 15 amino acids. CDR3 coding DNA: TGCGCCAGCAGCCAAGCGGGGGGCGCAGGCTATGGCTACACCTTC. This gives the protein CASSQAGGAGYGYTF.

The rearrangement joins TRBV19 to TRBJ1-6; D possibly corresponds to TRBD1 (6 bases). Trimming removed 7 bases from V and 8 bases from J, with 18 bases in between. CDR1 and CDR2 from the germline V gene are LNHDA and SQIVND (reference sequence). CDR3 length equals 15 residues. The CDR3 coding sequence is TGTGCCAGTACCCCGGCAGGTCAGGGGTATTCACCCCTCCACTTT. It yields the protein CASTPAGQGYSPLHF. Using reference TRBV19 and TRBJ1-6 for the parts outside the CDR3, the full variable domain is DGGITQSPKYLFRKEGQNVTLSCEQNLNHDAMYWYRQDPGQGLRLIYYSQIVNDFQKGDIAEGYSVSREKKESFPLTVTSAQKNPTAFYLCASTPAGQGYSPLHFGNGTRLTVT.

Points on this clone: The same CDR3 also results from other DNA sequences found in this sample. This sequence joins TRBV9 and TRBJ2-5; 11 bases agree with TRBD2. Germline assignment: CDR1 SGDLS and CDR2 YYNGEE. This CDR3 spans 15 amino acids. With V trimmed by 2 bases and J by 5 bases, 5 bases remained unmatched. The CDR3 sequence is CASSVSGGAGETQYF. CDR3 DNA sequence: TGTGCCAGCAGCGTTAGCGGGGGGGCAGGGGAGACCCAGTACTTC.

The rearrangement links TRBV7-9 to TRBJ2-1, with 10 bases identical to TRBD2. The CDR3 sequence is 19 residues long. Losses at the gene ends were 2 bases for V and 4 bases for J; bases not matched to a gene: 14. The germline V gene has CDR1 SEHNR and CDR2 FQNEAQ (reference sequence). The DNA for the CDR3 is TGTGCCAGCAGCTTAATAGGTTCGAGGCTAGCGGGGGTATACAATGAGCAGTTCTTC. It specifies CASSLIGSRLAGVYNEQFF.